Each of the 21 T cell receptor beta chains below was sequenced from the same sample in a study of neurological immune-mediated disorders. TCRdb re-derived calls from the 5' RACE reads in MiXCR, one entry per CDR3 protein. The data show tens of thousands of distinct CDR3 sequences, 10% to 15% seen once. Noted time point: longitudinal time-point 2. The sequencing input was PBMCs. These receptors were taken from a woman between 40 and 55 years old in good health.

This clonotype came up many times. V is TRBV7-9 and J is TRBJ2-3; 9 nucleotides match TRBD2. The germline V gene has CDR1 SEHNR and CDR2 FQNEAQ (reference sequence). With V trimmed by 7 bases and J by 1 base, 9 bases remained unmatched. This CDR3 contains 16 residues. This CDR3 reads CASIQASSGGTDTQYF. The CDR3 region has the DNA TGTGCCAGCATCCAGGCGTCTAGCGGGGGCACAGATACGCAGTATTTT.

This chain connects TRBV7-6 to TRBJ2-7; D tentatively reads TRBD1 or TRBD2 (6 bases each). V was shortened by 1 base and J by 3 bases, with 10 bases between the two germline ends. CDR1 and CDR2 (germline): SGHVS, FNYEAQ. This CDR3 has 14 amino acids. The CDR3, as DNA: TGTGCCAGCAGCTTAGGTGGAGGGGGCTACGAGCAGTACTTC. Protein product: CASSLGGGGYEQYF.

This clonotype was seen ten or more times. The chain combines TRBV20-1 with TRBJ2-2; the D gene is possibly TRBD1 (5 bases). Germline values: CDR1 DFQATT, CDR2 SNEGSKA (reference sequence). CDR3 size: 16 residues. Trimming cost V 1 base and J 4 bases, with 16 bases left between them. CDR3 DNA: TGCAGTGCTAGAGGTACCAAACAACAGGTCACCGGGGAGCTGTTTTTT. It specifies CSARGTKQQVTGELFF.

This clonotype was counted ten times or more. The chain links TRBV27 to TRBJ1-2, with 7 bases that match TRBD1. Germline V gene lookup returns CDR1 MNHEY and CDR2 SMNVEV (reference sequence). This CDR3 region has 15 residues. Trimming took 8 bases from V and 1 from J; bases not matched to a gene: 10. The CDR3 sequence is CASARKGQLNYGYTF. In DNA form, the CDR3 reads TGTGCCAGCGCTAGAAAGGGACAGCTTAACTATGGCTACACCTTC.

This chain connects TRBV27 to TRBJ1-2; D call uncertain. The germline V and J ends were trimmed by 4 bases and 6 bases, with 9 bases remaining between them. From germline, CDR1 is MNHEY and CDR2 SMNVEV (reference sequence). The CDR3 length is 12 residues. The DNA of the CDR3 is TGTGCCAGCAGTTCCAACATGAATGGCTACACCTTC. This encodes CASSSNMNGYTF.

The chain is built from TRBV20-1 and TRBJ1-1; D is possibly TRBD1 (5 bases). The CDR3 runs to 14 residues. Germline lookup yields CDR1 DFQATT and CDR2 SNEGSKA (reference sequence). Trimming left V 6 bases short and J 6 bases short, with 20 bases between. The CDR3 DNA reads TGCAGTGCAGAGGGGTGGCACCCGGACGCTGAAGCTTTCTTT. Protein product: CSAEGWHPDAEAFF.

This clonotype was seen repeatedly, ten times or more. The genes are TRBV20-1 and TRBJ2-7; weak D call: TRBD2 (6 bases). The CDR3 sequence is 12 residues long. V was shortened by 3 bases and J by 7 bases, with 13 bases between the two germline ends. Germline loops: CDR1 DFQATT, CDR2 SNEGSKA (reference sequence). CDR3 in DNA: TGCAGTGCTAGCCCCGGGGGTAGGGAGCAGTACTTC. As protein: CSASPGGREQYF.

This clonotype was counted ten times or more. In nucleotides, the CDR3 is TGCAGTGCCCCAGGCGGACTAGCGGGGGTGAACTACAATGAGCAGTTCTTC. Protein: CSAPGGLAGVNYNEQFF. This chain uses TRBV20-1 with TRBJ2-1; 13 bases align to TRBD2. The V gene's germline CDR1 is DFQATT and CDR2 SNEGSKA (reference sequence). CDR3 size: 17 residues. With 6 bases clipped from V and 3 bases from J, the junction kept 11 bases outside the gene matches.

This clonotype was counted ten times or more. The chain couples TRBV2 to TRBJ2-3; 9 bases are shared with TRBD1. CDR1 and CDR2 from the germline V gene are SNHLY and FYNNEI. The CDR3 loop spans 14 amino acids. After removal of 6 bases from V and 8 bases from J, the junction contained 9 bases not matched to a gene. The CDR3 DNA is TGTGCCAGCAGCGGGACAGGGAGTCCCTTTACGCAGTATTTT. Translation: CASSGTGSPFTQYF.

This clonotype was counted ten times or more. The chain is built from TRBV20-1 and TRBJ1-1; D ambiguous. The CDR3 spans 14 residues. Germline lookup yields CDR1 DFQATT and CDR2 SNEGSKA (reference sequence). V lost 6 bases, J lost 0 bases, and 14 bases lay in between. The CDR3, as DNA: TGCAGTGCGGTGGCAGAGACGGTGAACACTGAAGCTTTCTTT. This sequence encodes CSAVAETVNTEAFF.

This clonotype came up many times. The V and J genes are TRBV7-3 and TRBJ2-3, with 7 bases fitting TRBD1. V lost 5 bases and J lost 2; bases outside the gene matches: 10. Germline CDR1 and CDR2: SGHTA and FQGTGA. The CDR3 has 16 residues. This chain's CDR3 is CASSTRTGGPTDTQYF. CDR3 in DNA: TGTGCCAGCAGCACCCGGACAGGAGGACCCACAGATACGCAGTATTTT.

This clonotype occurred many times. The genes are TRBV5-1 and TRBJ2-1, with D possibly being TRBD2 (5 bases). Germline CDR1 and CDR2: SGHRS and YFSETQ. V lost 0 bases, J lost 5 bases, and 9 bases lay in between. This CDR3 has 14 amino acids. The CDR3: CASSLEGSNNEQFF. The CDR3 nucleotides are TGCGCCAGCAGCTTGGAAGGGAGCAACAATGAGCAGTTCTTC.

This clonotype has at least ten counts. The V and J genes are TRBV27 and TRBJ2-7; D unresolved. The germline CDR1 and CDR2 sequences are MNHEY and SMNVEV (reference sequence). V was shortened by 6 bases and J by 3 bases, with 3 bases between the two germline ends. The CDR3 is 10 amino acids. The CDR3 spells CASSLYEQYF. The CDR3 bases are TGTGCCAGCAGCCTCTACGAGCAGTACTTC.

The chain has TRBV7-2 and TRBJ2-3, with 10 nucleotides matching TRBD2. V lost 1 base to trimming and J lost 5 bases; unmatched junction nucleotides: 6. The CDR3 runs to 16 residues. CDR1 and CDR2 from the germline V gene are SGHTA and FQGNSA. The CDR3 region is CASSLVKRGGGDTQYF. The CDR3 region has the DNA TGTGCCAGCAGCTTAGTTAAGCGGGGGGGCGGAGATACGCAGTATTTT.

In its sample, this clonotype ranks as medium-sized. V usage is TRBV5-1 and J usage is TRBJ2-5; TRBD2 matches at 13 bases. This CDR3 is built from 15 residues. V was clipped by 4 bases and J by 4 bases; unmatched bases: 4. CDR1 SGHRS and CDR2 YFSETQ come from the germline V gene. As DNA, the CDR3 is TGCGCCAGCAGCCTCGGACTAGCGGGAGCAGAGACCCAGTACTTC. This gives the protein CASSLGLAGAETQYF.

This clonotype was seen ten or more times. This CDR3 is CASSHWGARTGELFF. CDR3 sequence (DNA): TGTGCCAGCAGTCATTGGGGTGCCCGGACCGGGGAGCTGTTTTTT. The J gene is TRBJ2-2, the V gene TRBV7-2; no clear D. V was trimmed by 6 bases and J by 5 bases, leaving 16 bases between them. Germline CDR1 SGHTA, CDR2 FQGNSA. The CDR3 is made up of 15 amino acids.

In this sample, this clonotype turned up many times. The chain joins TRBV2 to TRBJ1-2, with unresolved D. The CDR3 runs to 13 residues. The germline V gene encodes CDR1 SNHLY and CDR2 FYNNEI. V lost 7 bases, J lost 5 bases, and 14 bases lay in between. The CDR3 reads CASIFKQNYGYTF. The CDR3 DNA reads TGTGCCAGCATTTTTAAACAGAATTATGGCTACACCTTC.

The V and J genes are TRBV30 and TRBJ1-2; D is unresolved. Germline V gene sequence: CDR1 GTSNPN, CDR2 SVGIG (reference sequence). The V end was cut by 1 base, the J end by 4 bases, with 13 bases between. This CDR3 comprises 14 residues. The CDR3 region is CAWSALRPSYGYTF. Written as DNA, the CDR3 is TGTGCCTGGAGTGCCTTGCGGCCTAGCTATGGCTACACCTTC.

This clonotype was seen many times. This rearrangement joins TRBV4-3 to TRBJ2-3, with TRBD2 as a possible D gene (6 bases). The CDR3 is made up of 16 amino acids. The V and J ends lost 0 bases and 1 base respectively, with 11 bases between them. Per the germline V gene, CDR1 is LGHNA and CDR2 is YSLEER. This CDR3 is CASSQERRGGTDTQYF. CDR3 bases: TGCGCCAGCAGCCAAGAACGGCGGGGAGGCACAGATACGCAGTATTTT.

This clonotype was detected ten times or more. The chain is built from TRBV6-1 and TRBJ1-5; TRBD1 aligns across 8 bases. CDR1 and CDR2 (germline): MNHNS, SASEGT. The CDR3 extends over 19 amino acids. V trimming: 6 bases; J trimming: 5 bases; junction bases outside the gene matches: 21. The CDR3 region is CASRAGTGKGGTRDQPQHF. CDR3 in DNA: TGTGCCAGCAGAGCTGGGACAGGCAAAGGGGGCACCAGGGATCAGCCCCAGCATTTT.

The table lists this clonotype with many counts. The rearrangement links TRBV20-1 to TRBJ1-1; D is possibly TRBD1 (5 bases). CDR1 is DFQATT and CDR2 is SNEGSKA in the germline V gene (reference sequence). Trimming removed 6 bases from V and 6 bases from J, with 17 bases in between. CDR3 length: 13 residues. The CDR3 reads CSAPPIDRPEAFF. In DNA form, the CDR3 reads TGCAGTGCGCCCCCTATTGACAGACCTGAAGCTTTCTTT.